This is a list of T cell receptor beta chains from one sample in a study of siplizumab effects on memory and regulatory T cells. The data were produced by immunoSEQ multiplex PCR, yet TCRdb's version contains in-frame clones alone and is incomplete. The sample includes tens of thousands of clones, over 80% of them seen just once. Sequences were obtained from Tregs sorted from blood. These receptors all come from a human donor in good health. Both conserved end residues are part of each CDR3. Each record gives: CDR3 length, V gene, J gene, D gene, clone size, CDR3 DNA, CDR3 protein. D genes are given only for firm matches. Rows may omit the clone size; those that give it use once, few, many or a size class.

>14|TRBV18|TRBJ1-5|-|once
TGTGCCAGCTCAAGGACAGAGGGAAATCAGCCCCAGCATTTT
CASSRTEGNQPQHF
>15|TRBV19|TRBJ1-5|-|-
TGTGCCAGTAGTACACAGGGTTTGAGCAATCAGCCCCAGCATTTT
CASSTQGLSNQPQHF
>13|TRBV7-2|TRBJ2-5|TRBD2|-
TGTGCCAGCAGCCGTGGACTAGGAGAGACCCAGTACTTC
CASSRGLGETQYF
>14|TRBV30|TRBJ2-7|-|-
TGTGCCTGGAGTGATAACAGGAACTCCTACGAGCAGTACTTC
CAWSDNRNSYEQYF
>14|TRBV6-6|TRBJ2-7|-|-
TGTGCCAGCCGTGACTGGGGGAGCTCCTACGAGCAGTACTTC
CASRDWGSSYEQYF
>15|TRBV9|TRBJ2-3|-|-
TGTGCCAGCAGCGTAGCGGCGACTGGTACAGATACGCAGTATTTT
CASSVAATGTDTQYF
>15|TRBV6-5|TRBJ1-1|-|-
TGTGCCAGCAGTTACTCTAACAGCCTGAACACTGAAGCTTTCTTT
CASSYSNSLNTEAFF
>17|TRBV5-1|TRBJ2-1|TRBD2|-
TGCGCCAGCAGGCGGACTAGCGGGAGGGCCTCCTACAATGAGCAGTTCTTC
CASRRTSGRASYNEQFF
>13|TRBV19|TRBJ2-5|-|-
TGTGCCAGTAGTGAGGGGATAAGGCTGACCCAGTACTTC
CASSEGIRLTQYF
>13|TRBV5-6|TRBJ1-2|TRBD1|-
TGTGCCAGCAGCCCTGACAGGGGATGGCGCAACACCTTC
CASSPDRGWRNTF
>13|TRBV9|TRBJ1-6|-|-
TGTGCCAGCAGCTATAACAGAAATTCACCCCTCCACTTT
CASSYNRNSPLHF
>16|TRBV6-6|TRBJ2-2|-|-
TGTGCCAGCAGTCCCCACCGTACAGGGAACACCGGGGAGCTGTTTTTT
CASSPHRTGNTGELFF
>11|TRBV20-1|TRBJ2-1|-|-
TGCAGCGCCGACCGTCACAATGAGCAGTTCTTC
CSADRHNEQFF
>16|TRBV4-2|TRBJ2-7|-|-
TGTGCCAGCAGCCAAGCGTCCCTAGCGCTTTCCTACGAGCAGTACTTC
CASSQASLALSYEQYF
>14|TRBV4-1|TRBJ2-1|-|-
TGCGCCAGCAGCCAAGAAAAGTGGGCGAGTGAGCAGTTCTTC
CASSQEKWASEQFF
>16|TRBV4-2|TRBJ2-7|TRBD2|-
TGTGCCAGCAGCCAAGCCGGGACTACCCATACCTACGAGCAGTACTTC
CASSQAGTTHTYEQYF
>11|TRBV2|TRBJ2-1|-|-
TGTGCCAGCAGCCCCCTTGATGAGCAGTTCTTC
CASSPLDEQFF
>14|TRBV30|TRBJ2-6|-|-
TGTGCCTGGAGTTTGGGGTCTGGGGCCAACGTCCTGACTTTC
CAWSLGSGANVLTF
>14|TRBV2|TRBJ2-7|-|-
TGTGCCAGCAGTGATAGTGTAGGGAGCTACGAGCAGTACTTC
CASSDSVGSYEQYF
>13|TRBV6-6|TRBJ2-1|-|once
TGTGCCAGCAAAGGGCCTGTAATCAATGAGCAGTTCTTC
CASKGPVINEQFF
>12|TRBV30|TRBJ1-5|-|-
TGTGCCTGGGGCAGGGGCAATCAGCCCCAGCATTTT
CAWGRGNQPQHF
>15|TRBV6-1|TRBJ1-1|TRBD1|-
TGTGCCAGCAGTGAAGTTGCAGGGGGCGGCACTGAAGCTTTCTTT
CASSEVAGGGTEAFF
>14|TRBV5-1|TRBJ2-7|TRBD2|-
TGCGCCAGCAGCTTTAGCGGGGGTGCCTACGAGCAGTACTTC
CASSFSGGAYEQYF
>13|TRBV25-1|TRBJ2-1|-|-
TGTGCCAGCAGTCTCGGTGGCTACAATGAGCAGTTCTTC
CASSLGGYNEQFF
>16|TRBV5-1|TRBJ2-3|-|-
TGCGCCAGCAGCTTGGCGCCGGGACCGGGCACAGATACGCAGTATTTT
CASSLAPGPGTDTQYF
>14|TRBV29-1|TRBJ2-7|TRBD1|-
TGCAGCGCTCAGAGGGGACAGGGAGCCTACGAGCAGTACTTC
CSAQRGQGAYEQYF
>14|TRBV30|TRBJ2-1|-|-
TGTGCCTGGAGTGAGGGACCCAGGGGAAATGAGCAGTTCTTC
CAWSEGPRGNEQFF
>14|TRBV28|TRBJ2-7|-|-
TGTGCCAGCGTCGGCGGAGGCCCTCCCTACGAGCAGTACTTC
CASVGGGPPYEQYF
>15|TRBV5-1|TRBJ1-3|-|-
TGCGCCAGCAGCTTGAACGGGGGCACTGGAAACACCATATATTTT
CASSLNGGTGNTIYF
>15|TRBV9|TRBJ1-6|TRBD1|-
TGTGCCAGCAGCGTGGGTACAGGGGTTTATTCACCCCTCCACTTT
CASSVGTGVYSPLHF
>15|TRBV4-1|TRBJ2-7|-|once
TGCGCCAGCAGCCTTAGGTTCACCAGCTCCTACGAGCAGTACTTC
CASSLRFTSSYEQYF
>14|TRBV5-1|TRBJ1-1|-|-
TGCGCCAGCAGCTTGGACAGGGTCGACACTGAAGCTTTCTTT
CASSLDRVDTEAFF
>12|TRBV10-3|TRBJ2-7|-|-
TGTGCCATCAGCCTCGACGCCTACGAGCAGTACTTC
CAISLDAYEQYF
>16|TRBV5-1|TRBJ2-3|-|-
TGCGCCAGCAGCTTGGTATTAGGGGCCAGCACAGATACGCAGTATTTT
CASSLVLGASTDTQYF
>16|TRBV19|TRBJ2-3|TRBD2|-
TGTGCCAGTAGTCGAACTAGCGGAGTTAGCACAGATACGCAGTATTTT
CASSRTSGVSTDTQYF
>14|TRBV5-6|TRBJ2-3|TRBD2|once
TGTGCCAGCAGCTTGGGCGGGGGGACAGATACGCAGTATTTT
CASSLGGGTDTQYF
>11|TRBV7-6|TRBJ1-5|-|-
TGTGCCAGGGGAGGGAATCAGCCCCAGCATTTT
CARGGNQPQHF
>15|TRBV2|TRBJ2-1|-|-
TGTGCCAGCAGTGAAGTCGGCGGGACCCTCGTTGAGCAGTTCTTC
CASSEVGGTLVEQFF
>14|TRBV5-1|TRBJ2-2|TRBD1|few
TGCGCCAGCAGACAGGGGCGGAACACCGGGGAGCTGTTTTTT
CASRQGRNTGELFF
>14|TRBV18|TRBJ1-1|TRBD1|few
TGTGCCAGCTCACCGCAGGGGGGTGGCACTGAAGCTTTCTTT
CASSPQGGGTEAFF
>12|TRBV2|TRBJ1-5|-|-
TGTGCCAGCCGGAAGGATTATCAGCCCCAGCATTTT
CASRKDYQPQHF
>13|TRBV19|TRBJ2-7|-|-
TGTGCCAGTAGTATGAAGGCCTCCTACGAGCAGTACTTC
CASSMKASYEQYF
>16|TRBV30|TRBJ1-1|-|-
TGTGCCTGCGCCCCTGGTCGCATCTTTCGGGACACTGAAGCTTTCTTT
CACAPGRIFRDTEAFF
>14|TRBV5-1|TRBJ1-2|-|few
TGCGCCAGCAGCTCCCCGCGACGGGAAAGTGGCTACACCTTC
CASSSPRRESGYTF
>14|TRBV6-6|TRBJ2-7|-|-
TGTGCCAGCAGTTCTAATGCGCCAGGGATGGAGCAGTACTTC
CASSSNAPGMEQYF
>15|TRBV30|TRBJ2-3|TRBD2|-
TGTGCCTGGTCCACCCTAGCGGGGTTCACAGATACGCAGTATTTT
CAWSTLAGFTDTQYF
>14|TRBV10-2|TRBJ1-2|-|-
TGCGCCAGCAGTGAGTCTCCGATTAACTATGGCTACACCTTC
CASSESPINYGYTF
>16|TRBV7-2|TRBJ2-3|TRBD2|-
TGTGCCAGCAGCTCGGGACTAGCGGGAGCGGCGGATACGCAGTATTTT
CASSSGLAGAADTQYF
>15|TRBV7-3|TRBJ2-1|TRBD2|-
TGTGCCAGCAGCTTAGGTAGCGGGGGTTACAATGAGCAGTTCTTC
CASSLGSGGYNEQFF
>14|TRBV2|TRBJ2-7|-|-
TGTGCCAGCAGCTGGGACTTCCCTTCCTACGAGCAGTACTTC
CASSWDFPSYEQYF
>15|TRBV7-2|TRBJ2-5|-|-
TGTGCCAGCAGCTCCGGGACTGGCTCTTGGGGGACCCAGTACTTC
CASSSGTGSWGTQYF
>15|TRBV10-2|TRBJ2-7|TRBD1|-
TGCGCCAGCAGTCAACAGGGGTCCTTGGTGGTTGAGCAGTACTTC
CASSQQGSLVVEQYF
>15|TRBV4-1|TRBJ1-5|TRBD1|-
TGCGCCAGCAGCCAAGCCGGACAGGGTCATCAGCCCCAGCATTTT
CASSQAGQGHQPQHF
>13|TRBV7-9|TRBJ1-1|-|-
TGTGCCAGCAGCTGGGCAGGGAACACTGAAGCTTTCTTT
CASSWAGNTEAFF